Listed below are T cell receptor beta chains from one sample, sequenced in a study of technical replicates of blood from a handful of donors. Generated by immunoSEQ multiplex PCR, the TCRdb table keeps only in-frame clones and is missing some. The sample gives roughly 76,000 clones, about 90% of which show up once; about 0.4% is in the top ten. Sequenced: T cells isolated from PBMCs. Receptor source: a human donor in good health. Some clones in this sample may be carry-over from other donors' samples. CDR3s include the opening cysteine and the closing phenylalanine or tryptophan. D genes are given only for firm matches. Clone size is shown for a subset of rows, as once, few, many or a class of expanded clone.

TRBJ2-1 | TRBD1 | . | TRBV29-1 | CSAGQGPTNEQFF | TGCAGCGCCGGACAGGGGCCAACTAATGAGCAGTTCTTC
TRBJ1-4 | TRBD1 | . | TRBV14 | CASSRGTDLMRKLFF | TGTGCCAGCAGCCGGGGGACAGATCTAATGAGGAAACTGTTTTTT
TRBJ2-2 | TRBD1 | . | TRBV11-3 | CASRRQGEGNTGELFF | TGTGCCAGCAGGCGACAGGGAGAGGGTAACACCGGGGAGCTGTTTTTT
TRBJ2-1 | TRBD2 | . | TRBV30 | CAWSVLSGAYNEQFF | TGTGCCTGGAGTGTACTTAGCGGGGCATACAATGAGCAGTTCTTC
TRBJ1-4 | . | once | TRBV9 | CASSVGGGGEKLFF | TGTGCCAGCAGCGTAGGCGGGGGGGGTGAAAAACTGTTTTTT
TRBJ1-1 | . | . | TRBV19 | CASSPVGNTEAFF | TGTGCCAGTAGCCCGGTTGGGAACACTGAAGCTTTCTTT
TRBJ2-7 | . | . | TRBV5-6 | CASSPGTYEQYF | TGTGCCAGCAGCCCGGGGACCTACGAGCAGTACTTC
TRBJ2-7 | . | . | TRBV4-2 | CASSPTGIFYEQYF | TGTGCCAGCAGCCCGACAGGAATATTCTACGAGCAGTACTTC
TRBJ2-7 | . | . | TRBV9 | CASSVSGDINEQYF | TGTGCCAGCAGCGTTTCAGGTGATATTAACGAGCAGTACTTC
TRBJ2-3 | TRBD2 | . | TRBV7-2 | CASSLRLAEMSDTQYF | TGTGCCAGCAGCTTGCGACTAGCGGAAATGTCAGATACGCAGTATTTT
TRBJ1-5 | TRBD1 | . | TRBV19 | CASRPGQFGNQPQHF | TGTGCCAGTAGACCGGGACAGTTTGGGAATCAGCCCCAGCATTTT
TRBJ1-5 | . | . | TRBV15 | CATTSRGAGNQPQHF | TGTGCCACCACGAGCAGGGGAGCGGGCAATCAGCCCCAGCATTTT
TRBJ2-7 | . | . | TRBV4-1 | CASSQEGGDYEQYF | TGCGCCAGCAGCCAAGAGGGAGGTGACTACGAGCAGTACTTC
TRBJ2-7 | . | . | TRBV11-2 | CASSLSGIYEQYF | TGTGCCAGCAGCTTGTCAGGAATCTACGAGCAGTACTTC
TRBJ2-1 | . | once | TRBV29-1 | CSVEVGLGYNEQFF | TGCAGCGTTGAGGTGGGGCTGGGCTACAATGAGCAGTTCTTC
TRBJ1-1 | . | . | TRBV11-2 | CASTPNPGTEAFF | TGTGCCAGCACCCCTAACCCCGGCACTGAAGCTTTCTTT
TRBJ2-1 | TRBD2 | . | TRBV6-5 | CASSYWREMGNEQFF | TGTGCCAGCAGTTACTGGCGGGAGATGGGCAATGAGCAGTTCTTC
TRBJ2-7 | . | . | TRBV7-2 | CASSLQTGVYEQYF | TGTGCCAGCAGCTTACAGACAGGAGTCTACGAGCAGTACTTC
TRBJ1-2 | . | . | TRBV7-2 | CASSLSNGANYGYTF | TGTGCCAGCAGCTTATCGAATGGAGCTAACTATGGCTACACCTTC
TRBJ1-5 | . | . | TRBV7-9 | CASSLTENQPQHF | TGTGCCAGCAGCTTGACAGAGAATCAGCCCCAGCATTTT
TRBJ2-4 | TRBD2 | . | TRBV6-1 | CASSDPSGSKVKNIQYF | TGTGCCAGCAGTGACCCTAGCGGGAGTAAAGTCAAAAACATTCAGTACTTC
TRBJ2-2 | . | . | TRBV4-3 | CASSQDSARLDTGELFF | TGCGCCAGCAGCCAAGATTCCGCTAGGCTTGACACCGGGGAGCTGTTTTTT
TRBJ2-5 | . | . | TRBV27 | CASSLFQDSQETQYF | TGTGCCAGCAGTTTATTCCAAGACTCACAAGAGACCCAGTACTTC
TRBJ1-4 | . | . | TRBV28 | CASRIRGLTGEKLFF | TGTGCCAGCAGAATACGGGGTCTCACAGGGGAAAAACTGTTTTTT
TRBJ2-4 | . | few | TRBV27 | CASSSSTHIQYF | TGTGCCAGCAGTTCCTCGACTCACATTCAGTACTTC
TRBJ2-6 | . | once | TRBV19 | CASSPLPSGANVLTF | TGTGCCAGTAGTCCACTCCCCTCTGGGGCCAACGTCCTGACTTTC
TRBJ2-7 | . | . | TRBV19 | CASSIQQGTSYEQYF | TGTGCCAGTAGTATCCAGCAGGGTACCTCCTACGAGCAGTACTTC
TRBJ2-5 | TRBD2 | . | TRBV7-3 | CASSRGLAGGGQETQYF | TGTGCCAGCAGCAGGGGACTAGCGGGAGGGGGGCAAGAGACCCAGTACTTC
TRBJ2-1 | . | . | TRBV5-6 | CASSLVGGHNEQFF | TGTGCCAGCAGCTTGGTCGGAGGGCACAATGAGCAGTTCTTC
TRBJ2-1 | TRBD2 | . | TRBV28 | CASSLGRERNEQFF | TGTGCCAGCAGTTTAGGGCGGGAGAGGAATGAGCAGTTCTTC
TRBJ2-5 | . | . | TRBV10-3 | CAISGRKETQYF | TGTGCCATCAGTGGGCGGAAAGAGACCCAGTACTTC
TRBJ2-1 | TRBD2 | once | TRBV2 | CASSEQLAGLVEQFF | TGTGCCAGCAGTGAACAACTAGCGGGATTAGTTGAGCAGTTCTTC
TRBJ2-3 | . | . | TRBV6-5 | CASATPGITDTQYF | TGTGCCAGCGCCACGCCCGGGATCACAGATACGCAGTATTTT
TRBJ2-1 | . | . | TRBV28 | CASSQSASLNNEQFF | TGTGCCAGCAGCCAAAGCGCGAGCCTTAACAATGAGCAGTTCTTC
TRBJ2-7 | TRBD1 | . | TRBV13 | CASSSEMGQGYEQYF | TGTGCCAGCAGCTCGGAAATGGGACAGGGTTACGAGCAGTACTTC
TRBJ2-7 | TRBD2 | . | TRBV29-1 | CSVAGGYEQYF | TGCAGCGTTGCCGGGGGGTACGAGCAGTACTTC
TRBJ2-3 | TRBD2 | once | TRBV4-3 | CASSRNSGRGADTQYF | TGCGCCAGCAGCCGAAATAGCGGGAGAGGGGCAGATACGCAGTATTTT
TRBJ1-1 | TRBD1 | once | TRBV7-2 | CASSLQGEVNTEAFF | TGTGCCAGCAGCCTGCAGGGGGAAGTGAACACTGAAGCTTTCTTT
TRBJ2-1 | TRBD2 | . | TRBV7-3 | CASSLTAGGLYNEQFF | TGTGCCAGCAGCTTAACTGCGGGAGGGCTGTACAATGAGCAGTTCTTC
TRBJ1-2 | . | . | TRBV7-9 | CASSLDSYGYTF | TGTGCCAGCAGCTTAGATAGCTATGGCTACACCTTC
TRBJ2-1 | TRBD2 | . | TRBV30 | CAWRSGGAYNEQFF | TGTGCCTGGAGATCCGGGGGGGCCTACAATGAGCAGTTCTTC
TRBJ2-7 | TRBD2 | . | TRBV6-6 | CASSYSRTRLKEQYF | TGTGCCAGCAGTTACTCGAGGACTAGACTGAAAGAGCAGTACTTC